This is a list of T cell receptor beta chains from one sample in a study of molecular identifiers for immune sequencing clone quantification. TCRdb fed the PCR reads into MiXCR, producing one record per CDR3 protein. The data show over 600,000 distinct CDR3 sequences, 20% seen once. The sample taken for sequencing was naive CD8+ T cells from blood, with Jurkat cell RNA spiked in. The source of these receptors is a human donor in good health. Some libraries in this study had Jurkat cell RNA spiked in. The CDR3 runs from the conserved cysteine through the conserved F or W. The D gene is left open where the match is weak. Size values are once, few and many counts, or a class for expanded clones, and some rows have none.

clone_size j_call d_call v_call cdr3_aa cdr3_nt
few TRBJ2-2 NA TRBV5-1 CASSLFPGTGELFF TGCGCCAGCAGCTTGTTCCCCGGGACCGGGGAGCTGTTTTTT
many TRBJ2-6 TRBD1 TRBV4-3 CASSQDLTGEISGANVLTF TGCGCCAGCAGCCAAGATCTAACAGGGGAAATCTCTGGGGCCAACGTCCTGACTTTC
many TRBJ1-1 TRBD1 TRBV28 CASRSEPQGFTEAFF TGTGCCAGCAGATCAGAGCCACAGGGGTTTACTGAAGCTTTCTTT
many TRBJ1-1 NA TRBV2 CASGEGTLEAFF TGTGCCAGCGGGGAAGGGACACTTGAAGCTTTCTTT
many TRBJ2-7 TRBD2 TRBV18 CASSPPGGTSYEQYF TGTGCCAGCTCACCCCCGGGGGGAACGAGCTACGAGCAGTACTTC
many TRBJ2-7 TRBD2 TRBV7-9 CASSLVPSGSYEQYF TGTGCCAGCAGCTTAGTTCCAAGCGGGAGTTACGAGCAGTACTTC
many TRBJ2-7 NA TRBV5-1 CASSPGLTNYEQYF TGCGCCAGCAGCCCGGGACTGACGAACTACGAGCAGTACTTC
many TRBJ1-1 NA TRBV27 CASSAGGLGTEAFF TGTGCCAGCAGCGCGGGAGGGCTTGGCACTGAAGCTTTCTTT
many TRBJ2-1 TRBD1 TRBV30 CAWRDRGYNEQFF TGTGCCTGGAGGGACAGGGGCTACAATGAGCAGTTCTTC
many TRBJ2-1 NA TRBV7-6 CASSLARNWSSYNEQFF TGTGCCAGCAGCTTAGCGAGGAACTGGAGCTCCTACAATGAGCAGTTCTTC
few TRBJ2-1 NA TRBV9 CASADMDSSYNEQFF TGTGCCAGCGCCGATATGGACAGTTCCTACAATGAGCAGTTCTTC
NA TRBJ2-7 TRBD1 TRBV5-3 CASSWDRAYSYEQYF TGTGCCAGCAGCTGGGACAGGGCCTATTCCTACGAGCAGTACTTC
NA TRBJ1-1 NA TRBV19 CASSILQDMDTEAFF TGTGCCAGTAGTATATTACAGGACATGGACACTGAAGCTTTCTTT
many TRBJ2-5 TRBD1 TRBV11-2 CASSSYGQGGETQYF TGTGCCAGCAGCTCCTACGGACAGGGCGGGGAGACCCAGTACTTC
NA TRBJ2-1 TRBD1 TRBV10-3 CAISGFGQGALVDEQFF TGTGCCATCAGTGGATTCGGTCAGGGGGCCCTTGTAGATGAGCAGTTCTTC
many TRBJ2-1 TRBD1 TRBV4-3 CASSQESGTVYNEQFF TGCGCCAGCAGCCAAGAGTCCGGGACAGTCTACAATGAGCAGTTCTTC
few TRBJ2-1 TRBD2 TRBV6-5 CASSYSRGLAAHNEQFF TGTGCCAGCAGTTACTCGCGGGGACTAGCGGCCCACAATGAGCAGTTCTTC
many TRBJ2-7 TRBD2 TRBV28 CASSLHPAGLAGLYEQYF TGTGCCAGCAGTTTACACCCAGCGGGACTAGCGGGACTCTACGAGCAGTACTTC
few TRBJ1-5 NA TRBV5-8 CASSPPAGSGNQPQHF TGTGCCAGCAGCCCCCCGGCGGGGTCTGGCAATCAGCCCCAGCATTTT
many TRBJ2-7 TRBD1 TRBV30 CAWSFGDRAYEQYF TGTGCCTGGAGTTTCGGGGACAGAGCCTACGAGCAGTACTTC
NA TRBJ2-5 TRBD2 TRBV7-9 CASSDGGAEKTQYF TGTGCCAGCAGCGACGGGGGGGCCGAGAAGACCCAGTACTTC
many TRBJ1-4 NA TRBV6-5 CASSYSVMNEKLFF TGTGCCAGCAGTTACTCGGTTATGAATGAAAAACTGTTTTTT
NA TRBJ2-3 NA TRBV4-3 CASSQDLPAGYTDTQYF TGCGCCAGCAGCCAAGATTTGCCGGCGGGTTATACAGATACGCAGTATTTT
many TRBJ1-3 NA TRBV12-3/TRBV12-4 CASSLNDLGNTIYF TGTGCCAGCAGCCTTAACGACCTTGGAAACACCATATATTTT
many TRBJ1-2 NA TRBV5-6 CASSLVETLGYTF TGTGCCAGCAGCTTGGTGGAAACACTCGGCTACACCTTC
many TRBJ1-2 NA TRBV20-1 CSAVWGYGYTF TGCAGTGCTGTCTGGGGCTATGGCTACACCTTC
many TRBJ2-5 TRBD2 TRBV24-1 CATSESGDLQETQYF TGTGCCACCAGTGAGAGCGGGGACCTCCAAGAGACCCAGTACTTC
many TRBJ1-1 NA TRBV6-5 CASLGGTEAFF TGTGCCAGCCTGGGGGGCACTGAAGCTTTCTTT
many TRBJ1-4 NA TRBV6-6 CASSYPRQATNEKLFF TGTGCCAGCAGTTATCCCCGTCAGGCAACTAATGAAAAACTGTTTTTT
many TRBJ2-7 NA TRBV27 CASSLSRTYYEQYF TGTGCCAGCAGTTTATCCCGGACGTACTACGAGCAGTACTTC
many TRBJ2-1 TRBD1 TRBV4-3 CASSQADRAAYNEQFF TGCGCCAGCAGCCAAGCGGACAGGGCTGCCTACAATGAGCAGTTCTTC
many TRBJ2-7 TRBD1 TRBV20-1 CSAREGARYEQYF TGCAGTGCCAGAGAGGGGGCTAGGTACGAGCAGTACTTC
NA TRBJ2-1 TRBD2 TRBV15 CATSRGWPRPGGPGNEQFF TGTGCCACCAGCAGAGGATGGCCGCGGCCGGGAGGGCCTGGCAATGAGCAGTTCTTC
many TRBJ2-2 NA TRBV24-1 CATSDLVSGGELFF TGTGCCACCAGTGATTTAGTGAGCGGCGGGGAGCTGTTTTTT
few TRBJ2-2 TRBD2 TRBV7-3 CASSESGSNTGELFF TGTGCCAGCAGCGAAAGCGGGAGCAACACCGGGGAGCTGTTTTTT
NA TRBJ1-4 TRBD1 TRBV7-9 CASSSPGQPNEKLFF TGTGCCAGCAGCTCCCCGGGACAGCCTAATGAAAAACTGTTTTTT
many TRBJ2-7 TRBD1 TRBV7-9 CASSSNNRGPLYEQYF TGTGCCAGCAGCTCAAATAACAGGGGGCCCCTCTACGAGCAGTACTTC
NA TRBJ2-7 NA TRBV4-3 CASSQDGGRPYEQYF TGCGCCAGCAGCCAAGATGGGGGGCGTCCCTACGAGCAGTACTTC
few TRBJ1-1 NA TRBV28 CASSFGVQGNTEAFF TGTGCCAGCAGTTTCGGTGTACAGGGGAACACTGAAGCTTTCTTT
many TRBJ1-1 NA TRBV4-1 CASSQAGLEAFF TGCGCCAGCAGCCAAGCGGGTCTTGAAGCTTTCTTT
few TRBJ2-3 TRBD2 TRBV28 CASSFSGATDTQYF TGTGCCAGCAGTTTTAGCGGGGCCACAGATACGCAGTATTTT
many TRBJ2-7 NA TRBV6-5 CASSYTQGGEYEQYF TGTGCCAGCAGTTACACGCAAGGGGGGGAGTACGAGCAGTACTTC
NA TRBJ2-7 NA TRBV9 CASSVSRGDEQYF TGTGCCAGCAGCGTATCCAGGGGCGACGAGCAGTACTTC
many TRBJ2-1 NA TRBV27 CASSLLPGTVYNEQFF TGTGCCAGCAGTTTACTTCCCGGGACTGTATACAATGAGCAGTTCTTC
NA TRBJ2-7 TRBD1 TRBV4-1 CASSRTAGQGAGEQYF TGCGCCAGCAGCCGCACCGCGGGACAGGGGGCAGGCGAGCAGTACTTC
many TRBJ2-7 TRBD1 TRBV4-3 CASSQGQGTYEQYF TGCGCCAGCAGCCAAGGACAGGGGACCTACGAGCAGTACTTC
many TRBJ2-1 NA TRBV5-4 CATHAPGRNEQFF TGTGCCACCCATGCCCCGGGCAGGAATGAGCAGTTCTTC
many TRBJ2-7 TRBD2 TRBV4-1 CASSQGAGNTYEQYF TGCGCCAGCAGCCAAGGAGCGGGGAACACCTACGAGCAGTACTTC
many TRBJ2-1 NA TRBV12-3/TRBV12-4 CASNDGLRLDEQFF TGTGCCAGCAACGACGGACTCCGATTAGATGAGCAGTTCTTC
few TRBJ2-7 NA TRBV27 CASSPRGRMYEQYF TGTGCCAGCAGTCCCCGGGGGCGCATGTACGAGCAGTACTTC
many TRBJ2-2 NA TRBV21-1 CASSKAQDGELFF TGTGCCAGCAGCAAAGCCCAAGACGGGGAGCTGTTTTTT
many TRBJ1-4 NA TRBV7-9 CASSGRTASNEKLFF TGTGCCAGCAGCGGGAGGACAGCGAGTAATGAAAAACTGTTTTTT
many TRBJ2-3 NA TRBV19 CASSIAGTRADTQYF TGTGCCAGTAGTATCGCCGGGACAAGAGCAGATACGCAGTATTTT